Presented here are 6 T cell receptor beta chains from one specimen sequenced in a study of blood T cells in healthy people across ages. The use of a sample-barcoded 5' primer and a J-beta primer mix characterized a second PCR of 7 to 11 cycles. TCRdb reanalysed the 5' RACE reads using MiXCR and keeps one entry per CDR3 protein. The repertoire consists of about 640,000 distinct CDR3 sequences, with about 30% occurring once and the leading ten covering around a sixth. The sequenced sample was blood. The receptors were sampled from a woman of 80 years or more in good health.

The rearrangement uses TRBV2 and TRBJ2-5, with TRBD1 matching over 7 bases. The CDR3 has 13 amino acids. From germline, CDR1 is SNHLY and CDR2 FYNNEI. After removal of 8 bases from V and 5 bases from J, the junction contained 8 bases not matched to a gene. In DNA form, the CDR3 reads TGTGCCAGCCAGAGACAGGGCGGGGAGACCCAGTACTTC. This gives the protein CASQRQGGETQYF.

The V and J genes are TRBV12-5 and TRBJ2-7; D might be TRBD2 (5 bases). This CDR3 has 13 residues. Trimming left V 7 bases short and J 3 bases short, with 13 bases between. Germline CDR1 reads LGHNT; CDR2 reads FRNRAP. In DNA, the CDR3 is TGTGCTAGTGCCAAAGGACTGGACTACGAGCAGTACTTC. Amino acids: CASAKGLDYEQYF.

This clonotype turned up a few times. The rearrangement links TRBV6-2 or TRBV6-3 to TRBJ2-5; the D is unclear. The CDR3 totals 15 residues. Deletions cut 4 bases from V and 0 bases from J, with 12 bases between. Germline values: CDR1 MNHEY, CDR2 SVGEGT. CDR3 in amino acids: CASSSRAVYQETQYF. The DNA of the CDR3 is TGTGCCAGCAGTTCTAGGGCAGTGTACCAAGAGACCCAGTACTTC.

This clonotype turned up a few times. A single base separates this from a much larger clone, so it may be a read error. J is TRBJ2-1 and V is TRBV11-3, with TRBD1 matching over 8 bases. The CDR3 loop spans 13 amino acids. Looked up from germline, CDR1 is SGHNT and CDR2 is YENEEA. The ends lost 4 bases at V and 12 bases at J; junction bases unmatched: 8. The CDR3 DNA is TGTGCCAGCAGCTATTACAGGGGGACTCGGCAGTTCTTC. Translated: CASSYYRGTRQFF.

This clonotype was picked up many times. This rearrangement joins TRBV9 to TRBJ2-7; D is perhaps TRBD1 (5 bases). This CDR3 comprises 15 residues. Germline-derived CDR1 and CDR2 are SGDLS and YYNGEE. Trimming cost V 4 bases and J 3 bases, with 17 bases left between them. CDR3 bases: TGTGCCAGCAGCCCCCGCGGAGCAGGGCACTACGAGCAGTACTTC. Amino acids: CASSPRGAGHYEQYF.

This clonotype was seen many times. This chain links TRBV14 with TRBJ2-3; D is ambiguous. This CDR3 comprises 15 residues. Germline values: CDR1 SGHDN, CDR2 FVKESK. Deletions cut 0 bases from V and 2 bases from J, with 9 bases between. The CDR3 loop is CASSQDGRTTDTQYF. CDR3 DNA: TGTGCCAGCAGCCAAGATGGCCGGACCACAGATACGCAGTATTTT.